This T cell receptor (beta chain) was recovered during a study of Graves' ophthalmopathy and Graves' hyperthyroidism. Study findings and constraints: Most expanded clonotypes from thyroid (those above 0.001 frequency) were also found in blood. Predictions made by the model for ophthalmopathy progression reached roughly 64% sensitivity and about 72% specificity. Stable hyperthyroidism and ophthalmopathy were told apart by a 13-signature model, which achieved roughly 89% sensitivity and around 77% specificity.

About this clonotype itself: Its antigen is as yet unknown. One end of the junction does not line up with germline, which may come from a read error.

Amplifying from RNA transcripts, the study obtained TCR beta CDR3 regions. The library came from an HTBI-primed first-round RT-PCR and a second-round multiplex PCR. TCRdb re-called the multiplex PCR reads through MiXCR, storing one row per CDR3 protein. The sample carries some 1.1 million distinct CDR3 sequences, about two fifths recorded once. Uncontrolled infections, pregnancy, lactation or other autoimmune diseases led to patient exclusion. CDR3 size: 16 residues. The germline CDR1 and CDR2 sequences are SGDLS and YYNGEE. This chain links TRBV9 with TRBJ2-7; possibly TRBD2 for D (6 bases). This TCR derives from an adult man with Graves' hyperthyroidism. The sample consisted of peripheral blood or thyroid tissue (not recorded which). CDR3 DNA: TGCGCCAACAGCGTAGGTCCTGGGCGGGACTCTTCTTGGCAGTACTTC. It translates to CANSVGPGRDSSWQYF.